One sample yielded the 2 T cell receptor beta chains listed below, sequenced in a study of T cells in Graves' hyperthyroidism and ophthalmopathy. RNA transcripts gave rise to amplified TCR beta CDR3 regions. The HTBI set primed first-round TCR CDR3 RT-PCR. TCRdb itself ran the multiplex PCR reads through MiXCR, one entry per CDR3 protein. Of approximately 740,000 distinct CDR3 sequences listed, 12% to 15% were seen once; the top ten hold about 10%. The sample taken for sequencing was blood. The receptors come from a woman aged 18-29 years with Graves' hyperthyroidism.

This chain's CDR3 is CASSLGVVSGNTIYF. Written as DNA, the CDR3 is TGTGCCAGCAGTTTAGGGGTTGTCTCTGGAAACACCATATATTTT. The rearrangement joins TRBV12-3 or TRBV12-4 to TRBJ1-3; D remains ambiguous. The length of the CDR3 is 15 residues. The V end was cut by 1 base, the J end by 0 bases, with 7 bases between.

The CDR3, as DNA: TGTGCCAGCAGCTTAGACGGGAGGGCCAAAAACATTCAGTACTTC. Translated, it gives CASSLDGRAKNIQYF. The chain has TRBV11-2 and TRBJ2-4; the match to TRBD2 covers 7 bases. The junction had 0 bases not matched to a gene; V was cut back by 0 bases and J by 1 base. There are 15 residues in the CDR3. From germline, CDR1 is SGHAT and CDR2 FQNNGV.